These 20 T cell receptor beta chains were sequenced from one sample in a study of CD8+CD57+ T cells in acquired aplastic anemia. Profiling of TCR beta VDJ combinations and CDR3 sequences used genomic DNA as template. MiXCR, applied by TCRdb to the reads, yields one record per CDR3 protein. The repertoire holds some 200,000 distinct CDR3 sequences, over 55% seen once, with approximately 32% in the top ten. The material sequenced was sorted CD4+, CD8+, or CD8+CD57+ T cells (not recorded which) from PBMCs. These receptors all come from a human donor in good health.

This chain connects TRBV4-1 to TRBJ2-5; TRBD2 aligns across 15 bases. The germline CDR1 and CDR2 sequences are MGHRA and YSYEKL. V lost 0 bases to trimming and J lost 5 bases; unmatched junction nucleotides: 13. The CDR3 consists of 20 residues. CDR3 DNA sequence: TGCGCCAGCAGCCAAGAAGAGACGGGACTAGCGGGGGGTCTTGGGGAGACCCAGTACTTC. It codes for CASSQEETGLAGGLGETQYF.

Details on this clonotype: At one boundary the junction diverges from the germline segment, which might be a read error. The rearrangement joins TRBV29-1 to TRBJ2-1, with D perhaps given as TRBD1 or TRBD2 (7 bases each). Germline CDR1 is SQVTM and CDR2 is ANQGSEA. CDR3 length: 10 amino acids. The CDR3 spells CSVEGWEGAF. In DNA, the CDR3 is TGCAGCGTTGAAGGGTGGGAGGGGGCTTTC.

The chain joins TRBV10-3 to TRBJ1-2; D might be TRBD1 (6 bases). The CDR3 is 14 residues long. Trimming cost V 6 bases and J 3 bases, with 14 bases left between them. CDR1 and CDR2 from the germline V gene are ENHRY and SYGVKD. CDR3 protein: CAISRSGGHYGYTF. In nucleotides, the CDR3 is TGTGCCATCAGCCGCTCGGGGGGGCACTATGGCTACACCTTC.

This clonotype occurred many times. This chain joins TRBV7-9 and TRBJ2-7; the D call may be TRBD1 or TRBD2 (7 bases each). Trimming took 5 bases from V and 5 from J, leaving 16 bases between them. CDR1 is SEHNR and CDR2 is FQNEAQ in the germline V gene (reference sequence). This CDR3 region has 14 residues. For the CDR3, the DNA is TGTGCCAGCAGCCCCTGGGGAGGGGGCAACGAGCAGTACTTC. It translates to CASSPWGGGNEQYF.

The chain employs TRBV6-6 and TRBJ1-2; D uncertain. The CDR3 spans 13 residues. Trimming stripped 5 bases from V and 5 bases from J, with 12 bases between. The germline V gene has CDR1 MNHNY and CDR2 SVGAGI (reference sequence). The CDR3 coding sequence is TGTGCCAGCAGTGGGTACGAGAAGTATGGCTACACCTTC. Its translation is CASSGYEKYGYTF.

V gene TRBV7-9 combines with J gene TRBJ2-5; 8 bases are a match to TRBD2. V was clipped by 4 bases and J by 1 base; unmatched bases: 8. The CDR3 covers 16 residues. Germline loops: CDR1 SEHNR, CDR2 FQNEAQ (reference sequence). The CDR3 loop is CASSSPPGGLQETQYF. The CDR3 region has the DNA TGTGCCAGCAGCTCTCCGCCGGGAGGGCTCCAAGAGACCCAGTACTTC. Complete variable domain (other parts from reference TRBV7-9 and TRBJ2-5): DTGVSQNPRHKITKRGQNVTFRCDPISEHNRLYWYRQTLGQGPEFLTYFQNEAQLEKSRLLSDRFSAERPKGSFSTLEIQRTEQGDSAMYLCASSSPPGGLQETQYFGPGTRLLVL.

The CDR3 loop is CATLGLAGSGLGSYNEQFF. Here the CDR3 DNA reads TGTGCCACCCTGGGACTAGCGGGTTCTGGTTTAGGGTCCTACAATGAGCAGTTCTTC. V is TRBV19 and J is TRBJ2-1; 12 bases agree with TRBD2. Looked up from germline, CDR1 is LNHDA and CDR2 is SQIVND (reference sequence). V trimming: 10 bases; J trimming: 1 base; junction bases outside the gene matches: 17. This CDR3 contains 19 residues.

Details on this clonotype: One end of the junction varies from germline; a read error may be responsible. The V gene is TRBV20-1, the J gene TRBJ2-7; perhaps TRBD1 as D (5 bases). The CDR3 has 13 residues. Germline CDR1 and CDR2: DFQATT and SNEGSKA (reference sequence). The CDR3 region has the DNA TGCAGTGCTAGGGTCGACAGTGCGTCCGAGCAGTACTTT. Translation: CSARVDSASEQYF.

The chain links TRBV19 to TRBJ1-5; D is unclear. V was cut by 9 bases and J by 5 bases, with 20 bases left in between. The CDR3 runs to 15 residues. CDR1 LNHDA and CDR2 SQIVND come from the germline V gene (reference sequence). In DNA form, the CDR3 reads TGTGCCAGCAGTTTATTGGGGATAAGCGATCAGCCCCAGCATTTT. It specifies CASSLLGISDQPQHF. The full variable domain, its missing parts supplied by reference TRBV19 and TRBJ1-5, is DGGITQSPKYLFRKEGQNVTLSCEQNLNHDAMYWYRQDPGQGLRLIYYSQIVNDFQKGDIAEGYSVSREKKESFPLTVTSAQKNPTAFYLCASSLLGISDQPQHFGDGTRLSIL.

Only one count was recorded for this clonotype. The J gene is TRBJ2-1, the V gene TRBV10-3; TRBD1 might be the D (6 bases). The V gene lost 5 bases and the J gene lost 5 bases, with 7 bases spanning the gap. CDR3 length equals 12 residues. CDR1 is ENHRY, CDR2 SYGVKD, per germline. For the CDR3, the DNA is TGTGCCATCAGTCGACAGGACAATGAGCAGTTCTTC. Translated, it gives CAISRQDNEQFF.

V and J are TRBV20-1 and TRBJ2-7; D is possibly TRBD2 (5 bases). V lost 0 bases and J 2 bases, leaving 11 bases between the germline ends. CDR1 and CDR2 (germline): DFQATT, SNEGSKA (reference sequence). The CDR3 consists of 14 residues. In DNA, the CDR3 is TGCAGTGCTAGAGATCCGGGATCGGCCTACGAGCAGTACTTC. Protein: CSARDPGSAYEQYF.

This clonotype was found many times. The CDR3 spells CASSLSAGAPYEQYF. CDR3 nucleotides: TGTGCCAGCAGCTTATCGGCAGGGGCTCCCTACGAGCAGTACTTC. The chain combines TRBV7-3 with TRBJ2-7, with TRBD1 as a possible D gene (6 bases). The CDR3 is 15 residues long. Germline V lookup: CDR1 SGHTA, CDR2 FQGTGA. Deletions cut 2 bases from V and 2 bases from J, with 13 bases between. Based on the CDR3 plus reference TRBV7-3 and TRBJ2-7, the full variable domain is GAGVSQTPSNKVTEKGKYVELRCDPISGHTALYWYRQSLGQGPEFLIYFQGTGAADDSGLPNDRFFAVRPEGSVSTLKIQRTERGDSAVYLCASSLSAGAPYEQYFGPGTRLTVT.

This clonotype was detected many times. The V and J genes are TRBV5-8 and TRBJ2-1, with D perhaps matching TRBD2 (5 bases). The length of the CDR3 is 13 residues. Trimming pared 2 bases from V and 5 bases from J, leaving 8 bases between. In germline, CDR1 is SGHTS, CDR2 YDEGEE. The CDR3 DNA follows: TGTGCCAGCAGCTTTACGGGAAACAATGAGCAGTTCTTC. This sequence encodes CASSFTGNNEQFF.

The V call is TRBV7-8, the J call TRBJ1-2; D gene unclear. Trimming took 5 bases from V and 0 from J, leaving 13 bases between them. Germline lookup yields CDR1 SGHVS and CDR2 FQNEAQ. The CDR3 contains 15 residues. The CDR3 reads CASSRTERANYGYTF. The CDR3 coding sequence is TGTGCCAGCAGCAGGACGGAGCGAGCTAACTATGGCTACACCTTC.

To note about this clonotype: Because the CDR3's place on the DNA is in doubt, the DNA is left out and the CDR3 is given as listed by TCRdb. The chain links TRBV11-2 to TRBJ2-1; TRBD1, the table's D call, was not compared with the DNA. Germline CDR1 SGHAT, CDR2 FQNNGV. With termini counted, the CDR3 has 23 amino acids. The CDR3: CASSLEDSNQPQHFGDGVNEQFF.

This clonotype showed up just a few times. The chain employs TRBV7-9 and TRBJ2-7; 7 nucleotides align to TRBD1. The J segment lost 1 base and the V segment lost 3 bases, leaving 6 bases of the junction unmatched. This CDR3 region has 15 residues. Looked up from germline, CDR1 is SEHNR and CDR2 is FQNEAQ (reference sequence). CDR3 protein: CASSFAGTESYEQYF. CDR3 DNA: TGTGCCAGCAGCTTTGCCGGGACAGAGTCCTACGAGCAGTACTTC.

The chain couples TRBV10-3 to TRBJ1-6; 9 bases match TRBD1. Unmatched junction bases numbered 5, after V lost 6 bases and J lost 11 bases. Germline loops: CDR1 ENHRY, CDR2 SYGVKD. The CDR3 extends over 13 amino acids. The CDR3 here is CAIRGTGWTPLHF. For the CDR3, the DNA is TGTGCCATCAGGGGGACAGGGTGGACACCCCTCCACTTT.

This rearrangement joins TRBV5-1 to TRBJ2-7; D is unresolved. CDR3 length: 11 amino acids. The germline CDR1 and CDR2 sequences are SGHRS and YFSETQ. V was trimmed by 4 bases and J by 7 bases, leaving 9 bases between them. Here the CDR3 reads CASSPGREQYF. The CDR3 bases are TGCGCCAGCAGCCCCGGTAGGGAGCAGTACTTC.

The V and J genes are TRBV7-6 and TRBJ1-6; D call uncertain. The CDR3 has 13 amino acids. The V end was cut by 1 base, the J end by 7 bases, with 5 bases between. Germline V gene data show CDR1 as SGHVS and CDR2 as FNYEAQ. Here the CDR3 reads CASSLGENSPLHF. For the CDR3, the DNA is TGTGCCAGCAGCTTAGGAGAGAATTCACCCCTCCACTTT.

This clonotype was detected many times. This chain connects TRBV19 to TRBJ1-4; D not resolved. CDR3 length: 14 residues. Trimming removed 5 bases at V and 2 bases at J, with 9 bases between. From germline, CDR1 is LNHDA and CDR2 SQIVND (reference sequence). The CDR3 spells CASSWMGTNEKLFF. The CDR3 nucleotides read TGTGCCAGTAGTTGGATGGGGACTAATGAAAAACTGTTTTTT.